These 18 T cell receptor beta chains were all obtained from the same sample, sequenced in a study of PD-1 blockade in classical Hodgkin lymphoma. Time point reported: newly diagnosed, previously untreated cHL patient sample. Only in-frame clones appear in the TCRdb table, and some are missing; sequencing was by immunoSEQ multiplex PCR. The sample has roughly 20,000 clones; about 95% are singletons. The sequenced material came from peripheral blood mononuclear cells (PBMCs). The receptor set was obtained from a human donor with classical Hodgkin lymphoma.

V gene TRBV11-2 combines with J gene TRBJ1-1; possibly TRBD1 for D (5 bases). The V end lost 0 bases, the J end lost 5 bases, and 13 bases lay between the germline ends. This CDR3 region has 15 residues. Germline CDR1 and CDR2: SGHAT and FQNNGV. CDR3 loop: CASSLEAQGWTEAFF. The CDR3 region has the DNA TGTGCCAGCAGCTTAGAGGCCCAGGGATGGACTGAAGCTTTCTTT. The variable domain in full, completed from reference TRBV11-2 and TRBJ1-1, reads EAGVAQSPRYKIIEKRQSVAFWCNPISGHATLYWYQQILGQGPKLLIQFQNNGVVDDSQLPKDRFSAERLKGVDSTLKIQPAKLEDSAVYLCASSLEAQGWTEAFFGQGTRLTVV.

The rearrangement joins TRBV15 to TRBJ2-1; D is uncertain. The CDR3 contains 16 residues. The V end was cut by 1 base, the J end by 5 bases, with 15 bases between. Germline V CDR1 and CDR2: LNHNV, YYDKDF (reference sequence). The CDR3 here is CATSRGAGKAHNEQFF. CDR3 sequence (DNA): TGTGCCACCAGCAGAGGGGCAGGTAAAGCCCACAATGAGCAGTTCTTC.

The CDR3 nucleotides are TGTGCCACCAGCAGAGTAGAGGACAGGCTTGGGTTTGGCTATCTAGACGATGAGCAGTTCTTC. This codes for CATSRVEDRLGFGYLDDEQFF. The chain links TRBV15 to TRBJ2-1, with 7 positions matching TRBD1. CDR1 and CDR2 from the germline V gene are LNHNV and YYDKDF (reference sequence). This CDR3 spans 21 amino acids. V trimming: 1 base; J trimming: 8 bases; junction bases outside the gene matches: 26.

The CDR3 coding sequence is TGTGCCAGCAGTTCCGAATACCGGGACAGGGTGGTTGAGCAGTTCTTC. Its translation: CASSSEYRDRVVEQFF. This rearrangement joins TRBV28 to TRBJ2-1; the match to TRBD1 covers 9 bases. In germline, CDR1 is MDHEN, CDR2 SYDVKM. The V gene end was trimmed by 4 bases and the J gene end by 9 bases; junction bases not matched to a gene: 13. The CDR3 consists of 16 residues. Full variable domain (outside the CDR3, taken from reference TRBV28 and TRBJ2-1): DVKVTQSSRYLVKRTGEKVFLECVQDMDHENMFWYRQDPGLGLRLIYFSYDVKMKEKGDIPEGYSVSREKKERFSLILESASTNQTSMYLCASSSEYRDRVVEQFFGPGTRLTVL.

For the CDR3, the DNA is TGTGCCAGCAGCTTCGACCTCAACTATGGCTACACCTTC. It encodes CASSFDLNYGYTF. The chain has TRBV7-9 and TRBJ1-2; D gene ambiguous. The CDR3 spans 13 residues. Germline CDR1 reads SEHNR; CDR2 reads FQNEAQ (reference sequence). Trimming took 3 bases from V and 2 from J, leaving 7 bases between them.

The V and J genes are TRBV10-3 and TRBJ1-4; no clear D gene. CDR1 is ENHRY and CDR2 is SYGVKD in the germline V gene. The CDR3 has 16 residues. The V and J ends lost 2 bases and 2 bases respectively, with 12 bases between them. The CDR3 nucleotides are TGTGCCATCAGTGAGCGGACCGGTGGGACTAATGAAAAACTGTTTTTT. Amino acid sequence: CAISERTGGTNEKLFF.

V gene TRBV27 combines with J gene TRBJ2-7; D is unclear. Looked up from germline, CDR1 is MNHEY and CDR2 is SMNVEV (reference sequence). Trimming removed 8 bases at V and 2 bases at J, with 4 bases between. The CDR3 is 10 amino acids. CDR3 amino acids: CASGPYEQYF. CDR3 in DNA: TGTGCCAGCGGACCCTACGAGCAGTACTTC.

This sequence joins TRBV28 and TRBJ1-6; the match to TRBD1 covers 8 bases. CDR1 MDHEN and CDR2 SYDVKM come from the germline V gene. J gave up 7 bases and V 7 bases, and 6 bases lay outside the gene matches. This CDR3 is 14 amino acids long. The CDR3 DNA reads TGTGCCAGCAACGACAGGGGCACCAATTCACCCCTCCACTTT. Amino acids: CASNDRGTNSPLHF. Looking up the rest from reference TRBV28 and TRBJ1-6 gives the full variable domain: DVKVTQSSRYLVKRTGEKVFLECVQDMDHENMFWYRQDPGLGLRLIYFSYDVKMKEKGDIPEGYSVSREKKERFSLILESASTNQTSMYLCASNDRGTNSPLHFGNGTRLTVT.

V and J are TRBV11-2 and TRBJ1-6; perhaps TRBD1 as D (6 bases). The V end lost 4 bases, the J end lost 4 bases, and 17 bases lay between the germline ends. CDR3 length equals 17 residues. Germline CDR1 SGHAT, CDR2 FQNNGV. The CDR3: CASSSDPSTGYNSPLHF. The CDR3 nucleotides read TGTGCCAGCAGCTCCGACCCCTCCACAGGGTATAATTCACCCCTCCACTTT.

The V gene is TRBV9, the J gene TRBJ2-5, with 7 bases aligning to TRBD1. The CDR3 extends over 15 amino acids. Germline V gene lookup returns CDR1 SGDLS and CDR2 YYNGEE. V shed 0 bases and J 3 bases; nucleotides not matched to a gene: 5. The CDR3 protein is CASSVEGTAEETQYF. CDR3 DNA: TGTGCCAGCAGCGTAGAGGGGACAGCGGAAGAGACCCAGTACTTC.

The V gene is TRBV4-1, the J gene TRBJ1-2; TRBD1 agrees at 12 bases. The junction had 3 bases not matched to a gene; V was cut back by 1 base and J by 3 bases. CDR1 and CDR2 from the germline V gene are MGHRA and YSYEKL. CDR3 length equals 16 residues. Written as DNA, the CDR3 is TGCGCCAGCAGCCAAGTGGGACAGGGGGCGGACTATGGCTACACCTTC. It translates to CASSQVGQGADYGYTF.

This clone was seen just once. The chain links TRBV19 to TRBJ2-3, with 9 nucleotides matching TRBD2. The CDR3 length is 16 residues. CDR1 and CDR2 from the germline V gene are LNHDA and SQIVND (reference sequence). V lost 5 bases, J lost 5 bases, and 11 bases stayed unmatched. The CDR3 protein is CASSSRLAVQRDTQYF. The CDR3 bases are TGTGCCAGTAGTTCCAGACTAGCGGTTCAGAGAGATACGCAGTATTTT.

This sequence joins TRBV6-1 and TRBJ2-3, with 9 positions matching TRBD2. The junction had 3 bases not matched to a gene; V was cut back by 5 bases and J by 0 bases. CDR1 and CDR2 from the germline V gene are MNHNS and SASEGT. There are 15 residues in the CDR3. The CDR3, as DNA: TGTGCCAGCAGTAGACTAGCGGCTAGCACAGATACGCAGTATTTT. Protein: CASSRLAASTDTQYF.

CDR3 in amino acids: CASSEALKSIPSSYEQYF. CDR3 coding DNA: TGTGCCAGCAGTGAAGCACTAAAGTCGATACCCAGCTCCTACGAGCAGTACTTC. V is TRBV2 and J is TRBJ2-7; D is undetermined. The CDR3 runs to 18 residues. Deletions cut 0 bases from V and 0 bases from J, with 18 bases between. The germline V gene has CDR1 SNHLY and CDR2 FYNNEI. The full variable domain, in which reference TRBV2 and TRBJ2-7 provide the parts outside the CDR3, is EPEVTQTPSHQVTQMGQEVILRCVPISNHLYFYWYRQILGQKVEFLVSFYNNEISEKSEIFDDQFSVERPDGSNFTLKIRSTKLEDSAMYFCASSEALKSIPSSYEQYFGPGTRLTVT.

Concerning this clone: The CDR3 carries no conserved terminal phenylalanine or tryptophan, so it likely arises from a read error. This chain joins TRBV10-3 and TRBJ1-2, with a possible D match to TRBD1 (6 bases). CDR1 is ENHRY and CDR2 is SYGVKD in the germline V gene. The CDR3 runs 15 residues. V dropped 2 bases and J dropped 6 bases, with 16 bases sitting between them. Written as DNA, the CDR3 is TGTGCCATCAGTGAGCGAGATAGGTACAGGGATGGCTACACCCTC. Protein sequence: CAISERDRYRDGYTL.

V usage is TRBV14 and J usage is TRBJ2-4, with D tentatively TRBD2 (6 bases). Germline-derived CDR1 and CDR2 are SGHDN and FVKESK. CDR3 length: 16 amino acids. The germline V and J ends were trimmed by 1 base and 9 bases, with 19 bases remaining between them. DNA for the CDR3: TGTGCCAGCAGCCAAGGGACCGGGACTTCCCAGGTCATTCAGTACTTC. The encoded protein is CASSQGTGTSQVIQYF.

The rearrangement links TRBV14 to TRBJ1-4, with D perhaps matching TRBD1 (6 bases). This CDR3 has 18 amino acids. The germline V and J ends were trimmed by 0 bases and 4 bases, with 18 bases remaining between them. Germline lookup yields CDR1 SGHDN and CDR2 FVKESK. CDR3 sequence reads: CASSQDQRGAAVNEKLFF. The CDR3 DNA follows: TGTGCCAGCAGCCAAGATCAAAGGGGGGCCGCTGTTAATGAAAAACTGTTTTTT.

This clone has only one observation. The V call is TRBV7-2, the J call TRBJ2-3; D gene ambiguous. The ends were cut back, 3 bases at V and 1 base at J, with 5 bases in the middle. Germline V gene sequence: CDR1 SGHTA, CDR2 FQGNSA. The CDR3 extends over 13 amino acids. CDR3 sequence (DNA): TGTGCCAGCAGCTTTGGGCGCACAGATACGCAGTATTTT. Translation: CASSFGRTDTQYF. The full variable domain, completed using reference TRBV7-2 and TRBJ2-3, is GAGVSQSPSNKVTEKGKDVELRCDPISGHTALYWYRQSLGQGLEFLIYFQGNSAPDKSGLPSDRFSAERTGGSVSTLTIQRTQQEDSAVYLCASSFGRTDTQYFGPGTRLTVL.